The 21 T cell receptor beta chains reported below all come from one sample, sequenced in a study of Graves' ophthalmopathy and Graves' hyperthyroidism. Amplification targeted the TCR beta CDR3 regions, with RNA transcripts as the source material. HTBI primers primed a first-round RT-PCR, and a second-round multiplex PCR followed. From the multiplex PCR reads, TCRdb called clonotypes with MiXCR, one entry per CDR3 protein. The sample carries 150,000 or so distinct CDR3 sequences, 30% to 45% recorded once. The sequenced material came from peripheral blood. All receptors come from a man between 25 and 39 years old with Graves' ophthalmopathy.

This clonotype was observed many times. V gene TRBV6-5 combines with J gene TRBJ2-7; 9 nucleotides match TRBD1. In germline, CDR1 is MNHEY, CDR2 SVGAGI. This CDR3 has 16 amino acids. V gave up 4 bases and J gave up 0 bases; unmatched junction bases: 7. The CDR3 loop is CASSSIPGQGSYEQYF. In nucleotides, the CDR3 is TGTGCCAGCAGTTCAATTCCGGGACAGGGCTCCTACGAGCAGTACTTC.

The table lists this clonotype with many counts. The rearrangement joins TRBV6-5 to TRBJ2-5; 8 bases align to TRBD1. CDR3 length equals 16 residues. The germline gives CDR1 MNHEY, CDR2 SVGAGI. V shed 6 bases and J 1 base; nucleotides not matched to a gene: 10. DNA of the CDR3: TGTGCCAGCAGCTCCGCTCGGGACAGGTTCCAAGAGACCCAGTACTTC. It encodes CASSSARDRFQETQYF.

This chain links TRBV28 with TRBJ2-5; TRBD1 is a possible D gene (5 bases). V lost 5 bases, J lost 2 bases, and 15 bases lay in between. CDR3 length: 15 amino acids. Looked up from germline, CDR1 is MDHEN and CDR2 is SYDVKM. The CDR3 bases are TGTGCCAGCAGTAGGACCCTCCCAGGGCAAGAGACCCAGTACTTC. Translating gives CASSRTLPGQETQYF.

There are many counts of this clonotype. This chain connects TRBV7-3 to TRBJ2-7; 7 bases align to TRBD2. The CDR3 runs to 16 residues. Unmatched junction bases numbered 14, after V lost 3 bases and J lost 6 bases. In germline, CDR1 is SGHTA, CDR2 FQGTGA. CDR3 bases: TGTGCCAGCAGCTTGAGGCCCACGGGGCGCGGGGGCGAGCAGTACTTC. This gives the protein CASSLRPTGRGGEQYF.

This clonotype showed up many times. J is TRBJ1-2 and V is TRBV11-3, with D tentatively TRBD1 (6 bases). V lost 5 bases and J lost 8, with 12 bases in between. The CDR3 runs to 12 residues. In germline, CDR1 is SGHNT, CDR2 YENEEA. The CDR3 nucleotides are TGTGCCAGCAGCAACAGGGAAGACGGCTACACCTTC. It encodes CASSNREDGYTF.

This clonotype was observed many times. J is TRBJ1-6 and V is TRBV30, with D possibly being TRBD1 (5 bases). Per germline, CDR1 GTSNPN and CDR2 SVGIG (reference sequence). The CDR3 contains 12 residues. V lost 8 bases and J 7 bases, leaving 12 bases between the germline ends. The chain's CDR3 is CASGGINSPLHF. CDR3 nucleotides: TGTGCCAGCGGGGGAATCAATTCACCCCTCCACTTT.

This clonotype was picked up many times. This chain connects TRBV7-2 to TRBJ2-7; TRBD2 agrees at 12 bases. The J segment lost 0 bases and the V segment lost 5 bases, leaving 2 bases of the junction unmatched. From germline, CDR1 is SGHTA and CDR2 FQGNSA. The CDR3 has 15 residues. The CDR3 is CASSATSGSSYEQYF. The CDR3 coding sequence is TGTGCCAGCAGCGCGACTAGCGGGAGCTCCTACGAGCAGTACTTC.

This clonotype came up many times. The CDR3 sequence: CASSPEGRDQPQHF. The CDR3, as DNA: TGTGCCAGCAGCCCAGAAGGAAGGGATCAGCCCCAGCATTTT. The chain couples TRBV6-5 to TRBJ1-5; D ambiguous. The CDR3 loop spans 14 amino acids. V was cut by 6 bases and J by 5 bases, with 14 bases left in between. The germline V gene has CDR1 MNHEY and CDR2 SVGAGI.

This clonotype has only one observation. The chain carries TRBV20-1 and TRBJ2-7; TRBD1 or TRBD2 may be the D gene (5 bases each). CDR3 length: 13 residues. V was clipped by 6 bases and J by 2 bases, with 14 bases between them. Germline CDR1 and CDR2: DFQATT and SNEGSKA (reference sequence). The CDR3 reads CSATSGTTYEQYF. The CDR3 DNA reads TGCAGTGCCACCTCCGGGACCACCTACGAGCAGTACTTC.

At least ten counts were recorded for this clonotype. The gene calls are TRBV6-2 or TRBV6-3 and TRBJ1-1, with D maybe TRBD1 (6 bases). V was clipped by 6 bases and J by 3 bases, with 20 bases between them. CDR3 length: 16 residues. Germline lookup yields CDR1 MNHEY and CDR2 SVGEGT. DNA of the CDR3: TGTGCCAGCAGACCCAGGGTGGGGGCGAAGGACACTGAAGCTTTCTTT. The encoded protein is CASRPRVGAKDTEAFF.

On this clonotype: The junction shows a germline mismatch at one end, possibly a read error. J is TRBJ1-1 and V is TRBV12-3 or TRBV12-4; D is unresolved. The CDR3 totals 16 residues. CDR3 in DNA: TGTGCCAGCGGTTTATATCAGTGGTCTATAAACACTGAAGCTTTCTTT. Translation gives CASGLYQWSINTEAFF.

This clonotype was found many times. The V gene is TRBV28, the J gene TRBJ1-1; tentatively, D is TRBD1 (5 bases). V was cut by 4 bases and J by 8 bases, with 20 bases left in between. From germline, CDR1 is MDHEN and CDR2 SYDVKM. This CDR3 contains 15 residues. CDR3 residues: CASSSVQALATEAFF. CDR3 nucleotide sequence: TGTGCCAGCAGTTCAGTACAGGCCCTCGCCACCGAAGCTTTCTTT.

The chain uses TRBV12-3 or TRBV12-4 and TRBJ2-7; D possibly corresponds to TRBD2 (5 bases). The CDR3 has 14 amino acids. Between the trimmed V and J ends, which lost 3 bases and 6 bases, there was a span of 15 bases. The CDR3 region has the DNA TGTGCCAGCAGTTTCTCCTCGGGTGGGAGCGAGCAGTACTTC. Protein: CASSFSSGGSEQYF.

The V gene is TRBV7-2, the J gene TRBJ2-5; D gene ambiguous. The CDR3 runs to 13 residues. V lost 3 bases, J lost 4 bases, and 9 bases lay in between. Per germline, CDR1 SGHTA and CDR2 FQGNSA. The CDR3 is CASSFSHGETQYF. CDR3 nucleotide sequence: TGTGCCAGCAGCTTTTCCCATGGAGAGACCCAGTACTTC.

This clonotype was found many times. The DNA for the CDR3 is TGCAGCGTTGAAACGGGAACCTATGGCTACACCTTC. Its translation: CSVETGTYGYTF. The V call is TRBV29-1, the J call TRBJ1-2; D is uncertain. In germline, CDR1 is SQVTM, CDR2 ANQGSEA. The CDR3 spans 12 residues. V was pared by 2 bases and J by 4 bases, with 8 bases between.

V gene TRBV27 combines with J gene TRBJ1-5, with 9 bases fitting TRBD1. The CDR3 is made up of 18 amino acids. Germline V gene sequence: CDR1 MNHEY, CDR2 SMNVEV (reference sequence). After removal of 5 bases from V and 6 bases from J, the junction contained 17 bases not matched to a gene. The CDR3 nucleotides read TGTGCCAGCAGTCCCGTCGACAGGGGGAATCTAGCAGGTCAGCCCCAGCATTTT. It is translated as CASSPVDRGNLAGQPQHF.

This clonotype was observed many times. The chain carries TRBV27 and TRBJ2-6, with 7 nucleotides matching TRBD1. V gave up 5 bases and J gave up 0 bases; unmatched junction bases: 4. This CDR3 has 16 amino acids. Germline V lookup: CDR1 MNHEY, CDR2 SMNVEV (reference sequence). CDR3 residues: CASSPRQGSGANVLTF. The CDR3 DNA follows: TGTGCCAGCAGTCCTCGACAGGGCTCTGGGGCCAACGTCCTGACTTTC. Full variable domain (outside the CDR3, taken from reference TRBV27 and TRBJ2-6): EAQVTQNPRYLITVTGKKLTVTCSQNMNHEYMSWYRQDPGLGLRQIYYSMNVEVTDKGDVPEGYKVSRKEKRNFPLILESPSPNQTSLYFCASSPRQGSGANVLTFGAGSRLTVL.

In this sample, this clonotype turned up many times. The rearrangement uses TRBV30 and TRBJ2-6; no clear D. Deletions cut 4 bases from V and 0 bases from J, with 7 bases between. The CDR3 length is 14 residues. CDR1 and CDR2 (germline): GTSNPN, SVGIG (reference sequence). The DNA of the CDR3 is TGTGCCTGGACACGTTTCTCTGGGGCCAACGTCCTGACTTTC. This encodes CAWTRFSGANVLTF.

The chain uses TRBV6-1 and TRBJ1-2, with TRBD1 as a possible D gene (6 bases). CDR3 length: 13 amino acids. Trimming removed 6 bases at V and 5 bases at J, with 13 bases between. Germline V gives CDR1 MNHNS, CDR2 SASEGT. CDR3 in amino acids: CASRLLQGYGYTF. In DNA form, the CDR3 reads TGTGCCAGCAGACTCCTACAGGGTTATGGCTACACCTTC.

This clonotype was counted ten times or more. The junction departs from germline at one end; a sequencing error may be responsible. The chain combines TRBV18 with TRBJ1-2; 7 bases line up with TRBD1. The CDR3 extends over 15 amino acids. CDR1 KGHSH and CDR2 LQKENI come from the germline V gene. In nucleotides, the CDR3 is TGTGCCAGCTCTCCACCAGGGGGGCTCGGCTATGGCTACACCTTC. Its protein product is CASSPPGGLGYGYTF.

The chain employs TRBV6-1 and TRBJ1-5, with a weak D call TRBD1 (6 bases). CDR3 length: 16 residues. CDR1 and CDR2 from the germline V gene are MNHNS and SASEGT. V was trimmed by 2 bases and J by 1 base, leaving 12 bases between them. The DNA of the CDR3 is TGTGCCAGCAGTGAATCTTGGCAGGGGAGCAATCAGCCCCAGCATTTT. Its protein is CASSESWQGSNQPQHF.